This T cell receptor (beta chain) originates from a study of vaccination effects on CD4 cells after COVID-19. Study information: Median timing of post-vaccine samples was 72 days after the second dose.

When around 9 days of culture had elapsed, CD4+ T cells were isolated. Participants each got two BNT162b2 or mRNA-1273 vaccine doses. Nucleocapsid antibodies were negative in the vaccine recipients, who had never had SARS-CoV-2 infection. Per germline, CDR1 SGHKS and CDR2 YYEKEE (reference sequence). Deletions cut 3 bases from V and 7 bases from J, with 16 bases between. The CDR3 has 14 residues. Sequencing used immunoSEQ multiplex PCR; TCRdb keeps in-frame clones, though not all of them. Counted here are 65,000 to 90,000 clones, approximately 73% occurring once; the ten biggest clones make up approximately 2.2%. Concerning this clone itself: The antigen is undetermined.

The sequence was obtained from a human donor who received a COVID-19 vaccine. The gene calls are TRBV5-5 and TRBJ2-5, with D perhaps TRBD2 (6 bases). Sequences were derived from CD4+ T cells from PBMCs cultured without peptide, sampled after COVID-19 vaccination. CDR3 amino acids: CASSSTQQEGTQYF. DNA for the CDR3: TGTGCCAGCAGCTCGACGCAGCAGGAGGGGACCCAGTACTTC.